These T cell receptor beta chains were read from a single sample in a study of CD8+ T cells in alopecia areata. Data came from immunoSEQ multiplex PCR; TCRdb stores just in-frame clones and leaves some out. This sample has 150,000 to 200,000 clones, with roughly 64% found just once. Specimen: CD4+ T cells sorted from blood, collected at week 24, from a patient treated with tofacitinib. These receptor sequences come from a human donor with alopecia areata. The CDR3 runs from the conserved cysteine through the conserved F or W. A D gene is named only where the DNA matches it firmly. Only part of the rows carry a size: once, few, many, or a class if the clone is expanded.

v_gene,j_gene,d_gene,abundance,CDR3aa,CDR3nt
TRBV7-2,TRBJ2-7,TRBD1,.,CASSSGTGGYEQYF,TGTGCCAGCAGCTCCGGGACAGGGGGCTACGAGCAGTACTTC
TRBV5-1,TRBJ2-7,TRBD2,few,CASSLAQRGQQYF,TGCGCCAGCAGCTTGGCGCAGCGGGGGCAGCAGTACTTC
TRBV9,TRBJ1-2,.,.,CASSAGSYGYTF,TGTGCCAGCAGCGCAGGAAGCTATGGCTACACCTTC
TRBV4-1,TRBJ2-3,TRBD2,.,CASSQDWQGGGTDTQYF,TGCGCCAGCAGCCAAGATTGGCAGGGCGGGGGTACAGATACGCAGTATTTT
TRBV4-3,TRBJ2-7,.,.,CASSQVGGYEQYF,TGCGCCAGCAGCCAAGTAGGGGGCTACGAGCAGTACTTC
TRBV4-1,TRBJ2-7,.,.,CASSQVRGEAYEQYF,TGCGCCAGCAGCCAAGTCAGGGGGGAAGCCTACGAGCAGTACTTC
TRBV27,TRBJ1-5,.,.,CASSPSNQPQHF,TGTGCCAGCAGTCCGAGCAATCAGCCCCAGCATTTT
TRBV7-2,TRBJ1-4,TRBD1,.,CASSPGGEAGGEKLFF,TGTGCCAGCAGCCCTGGAGGGGAGGCAGGGGGTGAAAAACTGTTTTTT
TRBV19,TRBJ2-1,.,.,CASSMFGREQFF,TGTGCCAGTAGTATGTTCGGACGCGAGCAGTTCTTC
TRBV14,TRBJ2-7,TRBD1,.,CASSQDRGPYEQYF,TGTGCCAGCAGCCAAGACAGGGGGCCTTACGAGCAGTACTTC
TRBV7-9,TRBJ2-3,.,.,CASRQDQYDF,TGTGCCAGCCGACAAGATCAGTATGATTTT
TRBV4-1,TRBJ2-7,.,.,CASSLGTEYEQYF,TGCGCCAGCAGCCTCGGGACCGAGTACGAGCAGTACTTC
TRBV13,TRBJ1-5,.,.,CASSSNRDQPQHF,TGTGCCAGCAGCTCCAACAGGGATCAGCCCCAGCATTTT
TRBV29-1,TRBJ1-2,.,.,CSVEGQRPYGYTF,TGCAGCGTTGAGGGCCAAAGGCCCTATGGCTACACCTTC
TRBV13,TRBJ2-4,.,once,CASSLGYRLAKNIQYF,TGTGCCAGCAGCTTAGGCTACAGATTAGCCAAAAACATTCAGTACTTC
TRBV7-9,TRBJ2-5,.,.,CASSPRGERETQYF,TGTGCCAGCAGTCCACGCGGCGAGCGGGAGACCCAGTACTTC
TRBV5-4,TRBJ2-7,.,.,CASSQYGRSFSYEQYF,TGTGCCAGCAGCCAGTATGGCAGGAGCTTCTCCTACGAGCAGTACTTC
TRBV7-3,TRBJ2-1,TRBD1,.,CASSFGGQGVFF,TGTGCCAGCAGCTTCGGGGGACAGGGAGTCTTCTTC
TRBV5-1,TRBJ1-1,TRBD1,.,CASSPQGVNTEAFF,TGCGCCAGCAGCCCTCAGGGGGTGAACACTGAAGCTTTCTTT
TRBV10-3,TRBJ2-6,.,.,CAISESTANVLTF,TGTGCCATCAGTGAGTCGACGGCCAACGTCCTGACTTTC
TRBV14,TRBJ2-5,TRBD2,few,CASSPRLAVETQYF,TGTGCCAGCAGCCCCCGACTAGCTGTCGAGACCCAGTACTTC
TRBV4-1,TRBJ2-7,.,.,CASSQGSTRSEQYF,TGCGCCAGCAGCCAAGGGTCCACCAGGTCCGAGCAGTACTTC
TRBV5-4,TRBJ1-1,.,few,CASSSGFGDYDTEAFF,TGTGCCAGCAGCTCGGGTTTCGGGGATTATGACACTGAAGCTTTCTTT
TRBV4-2,TRBJ1-2,.,.,CASSQALRQKGRYGYGYTF,TGTGCCAGCAGCCAAGCGTTGAGACAGAAAGGGAGGTATGGCTATGGCTACACCTTC
TRBV19,TRBJ2-4,.,once,CASSHLFGDAKNIQYF,TGTGCCAGTAGCCACCTTTTTGGGGACGCCAAAAACATTCAGTACTTC
TRBV30,TRBJ2-1,.,.,CACRGYNEQFF,TGTGCCTGCCGGGGGTACAATGAGCAGTTCTTC